This is a list of T cell receptor beta chains from one sample in a study of blood T cell repertoires in COVID-19. The data were produced by immunoSEQ multiplex PCR, yet TCRdb's version contains in-frame clones alone and is incomplete. The sample includes roughly 26,000 clones, approximately 72% of them seen just once. Source material: peripheral blood. Every receptor here comes from a man aged 60 to 75 with active or convalescent COVID-19. CDR3s include the opening cysteine and the closing phenylalanine or tryptophan. The D gene is left open where the match is weak. Some rows have no size entry. The others give once, few or many, or a class for an expanded clone.

j_gene	abundance	d_gene	v_gene	CDR3aa	CDR3nt
TRBJ1-6	NA	TRBD1	TRBV4-1	CASSQGPGQRLSPLHF	TGCGCCAGCAGCCAAGGACCGGGACAGCGGCTTTCACCCCTCCACTTT
TRBJ2-7	NA	NA	TRBV28	CASSTPDWGGGTF	NA
TRBJ2-1	NA	NA	TRBV11-3	CASRPDWNNEQFF	TGTGCCAGCAGGCCAGACTGGAACAATGAGCAGTTCTTC
TRBJ2-3	few	TRBD2	TRBV5-4	CASGRASGTTDTQYF	TGTGCCAGCGGGCGGGCTAGCGGAACCACAGATACGCAGTATTTT
TRBJ1-5	few	TRBD1	TRBV19	CASSIISGTGQSQPQHF	TGTGCCAGTAGTATTATCTCCGGGACAGGGCAGAGTCAGCCCCAGCATTTT
TRBJ2-5	NA	TRBD1	TRBV24-1	CATSDFRRPGQTRQETQYF	TGTGCCACCAGTGATTTTAGGAGGCCGGGACAGACTCGCCAAGAGACCCAGTACTTC
TRBJ2-2	NA	NA	TRBV9	CASRAGGANTGELFF	TGTGCCAGCCGCGCCGGAGGGGCGAACACCGGGGAGCTGTTTTTT
TRBJ1-5	few	NA	TRBV4-2	CASSPSGRGHQPQHF	TGTGCCAGCAGCCCCAGCGGCAGGGGACATCAGCCCCAGCATTTT
TRBJ2-1	NA	TRBD2	TRBV2	CASSERVAGGLNEQFF	TGTGCCAGCAGTGAGAGGGTAGCGGGGGGCCTCAATGAGCAGTTCTTC
TRBJ1-2	few	NA	TRBV27	CASSLSTGLEGYTF	TGTGCCAGCAGTTTATCGACAGGCTTAGAGGGCTACACCTTC
TRBJ2-2	few	NA	TRBV19	CASSTQGGTGELFF	TGTGCCAGTAGTACCCAGGGGGGCACCGGGGAGCTGTTTTTT
TRBJ2-2	NA	NA	TRBV3-1/TRBV3-2	CASSQDRGSNTGELFF	TGTGCCAGCAGCCAAGACCGGGGTTCAAACACCGGGGAGCTGTTTTTT
TRBJ2-7	medium-sized	TRBD2	TRBV6-5	CASSYLRLAGDEQYF	TGTGCCAGCAGTTACTTAAGGCTAGCGGGAGACGAGCAGTACTTC
TRBJ1-1	NA	NA	TRBV27	CASSLFEPGRVNTEAFF	TGTGCCAGCAGCCTTTTCGAGCCCGGCAGGGTGAACACTGAAGCTTTCTTT
TRBJ2-1	NA	TRBD2	TRBV10-3	CAIKASGIYNEQFF	TGTGCCATCAAGGCTAGCGGGATATACAATGAGCAGTTCTTC
TRBJ1-2	NA	NA	TRBV3-1/TRBV3-2	CASSLSVQGYTF	TGTGCCAGCAGCCTAAGCGTGCAGGGCTACACCTTC
TRBJ2-3	NA	NA	TRBV19	CATGVGDTQYF	TGTGCCACCGGGGTGGGCGATACGCAGTATTTT
TRBJ1-2	NA	NA	TRBV6-5	CASSSGVEGYTF	TGTGCCAGCAGTTCGGGGGTAGAAGGCTACACCTTC
TRBJ1-6	once	TRBD1	TRBV5-5	CASSPTGQGAPRSPLHF	TGTGCCAGCAGCCCCACGGGACAGGGGGCGCCCAGGTCACCCCTCCACTTT
TRBJ2-7	NA	TRBD1	TRBV15	CATSPTPGQGTYEQYF	TGTGCCACCAGCCCTACACCGGGACAGGGAACCTACGAGCAGTACTTC
TRBJ2-3	NA	NA	TRBV5-5	CASSSYSGSTDTQYF	TGTGCCAGCAGCTCCTATTCGGGTAGCACAGATACGCAGTATTTT
TRBJ1-2	NA	NA	TRBV3-1/TRBV3-2	CASSRLVGPWGYTF	TGTGCCAGCAGCCGTTTGGTTGGCCCCTGGGGCTACACCTTC
TRBJ2-7	NA	TRBD2	TRBV29-1	CSVSRTSRSSYEQYF	TGCAGCGTTTCTAGGACTAGTCGCAGCTCCTACGAGCAGTACTTC